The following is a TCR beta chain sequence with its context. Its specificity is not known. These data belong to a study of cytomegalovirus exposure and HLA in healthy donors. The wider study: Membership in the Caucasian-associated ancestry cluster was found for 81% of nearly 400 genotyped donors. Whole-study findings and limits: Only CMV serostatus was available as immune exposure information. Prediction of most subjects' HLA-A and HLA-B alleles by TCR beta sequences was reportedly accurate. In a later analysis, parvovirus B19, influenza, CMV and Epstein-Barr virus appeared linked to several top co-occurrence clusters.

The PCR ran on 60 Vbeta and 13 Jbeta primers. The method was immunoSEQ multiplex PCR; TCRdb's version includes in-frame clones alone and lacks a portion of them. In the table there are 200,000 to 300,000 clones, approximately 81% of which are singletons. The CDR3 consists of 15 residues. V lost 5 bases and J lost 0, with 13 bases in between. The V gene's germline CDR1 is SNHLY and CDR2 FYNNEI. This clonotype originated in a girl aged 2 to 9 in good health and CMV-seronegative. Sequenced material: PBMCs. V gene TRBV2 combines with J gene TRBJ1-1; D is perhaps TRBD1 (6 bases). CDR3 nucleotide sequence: TGTGCCAGCAGTTTGGACAGTGTTATGAACACTGAAGCTTTCTTT. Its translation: CASSLDSVMNTEAFF.